The source of this T cell receptor (beta chain) is a study of shared clonotypes between healthy human individuals. At the level of the study: There were three CD4 naive, three CD4 memory, two CD8 naive and one CD8 memory plates per donor. Whole-study results and caveats: Specimens sampled were limited to blood, with tissue repertoires likely differing.

Deep-level assay runs were performed. In the authors' workflow: Junction-only sequences without quality scores were provided by ImmunoSEQ, so filtering was different. Using immunoSEQ multiplex PCR, the repertoire was profiled, and TCRdb retains in-frame clones only, with some absent. That table is the source of V, J and clone size, and D and trimming were worked out from the DNA. The sample has about 2.3 million clones, about 92% seen once; the top ten hold 0.35% to 0.45%. Comments on this clone: The antigen remains undetermined.

The length of the CDR3 is 14 residues. With 4 bases removed from V and 4 bases from J, the gap between germline ends came to 14 bases. Germline CDR1 is LNHDA and CDR2 is SQIVND (reference sequence). The V call is TRBV19, the J call TRBJ2-7; no clear D. This TCR derives from a man between 18 and 35 years old in good health. Some clones in this sample may be carry-over from other donors' samples. Sample: naive CD4+ T cells from PBMCs. The subset denotes: CD45RA+ positively selected. Written as DNA, the CDR3 is TGTGCCAGTAGTACCCTCCCCCAGGCTTACGAGCAGTACTTC. Translation: CASSTLPQAYEQYF. The complete variable domain, with remaining parts taken from reference TRBV19 and TRBJ2-7, reads DGGITQSPKYLFRKEGQNVTLSCEQNLNHDAMYWYRQDPGQGLRLIYYSQIVNDFQKGDIAEGYSVSREKKESFPLTVTSAQKNPTAFYLCASSTLPQAYEQYFGPGTRLTVT.